The 9 T cell receptor beta chains reported below all come from one sample, sequenced in a study of Ad26.COV2.S vaccination and SARS-CoV-2 variants. Clones were read by immunoSEQ multiplex PCR, and TCRdb kept only the in-frame ones, dropping some. Altogether about 350,000 clones are present, 90% to 95% being singletons, with the ten largest covering around 4.2%. The specimen was peripheral blood, collected after recovery from COVID-19. These receptors all come from a human donor who had recovered from COVID-19.

This clone was recorded only once. The CDR3 region has the DNA TGTGCCAGCAGCGTAGGGCCAGGGGCTCGCGAGCAGTACTTC. The encoded protein is CASSVGPGAREQYF. The J gene is TRBJ2-7, the V gene TRBV9; D is perhaps TRBD1 (6 bases). V lost 0 bases to trimming and J lost 6 bases, with 13 bases between them. The CDR3 loop spans 14 amino acids. Germline V gene lookup returns CDR1 SGDLS and CDR2 YYNGEE.

The chain couples TRBV18 to TRBJ2-3, with D possibly being TRBD2 (5 bases). Germline CDR1 is KGHSH and CDR2 is LQKENI. This CDR3 contains 16 residues. Trimming stripped 6 bases from V and 6 bases from J, with 22 bases between. CDR3 amino acids: CASSPPRASRDDTQYF. As DNA, the CDR3 is TGTGCCAGCTCTCCCCCCCGGGCCTCTCGGGATGATACGCAGTATTTT. Variable domain in full (rest from reference TRBV18 and TRBJ2-3): NAGVMQNPRHLVRRRGQEARLRCSPMKGHSHVYWYRQLPEEGLKFMVYLQKENIIDESGMPKERFSAEFPKEGPSILRIQQVVRGDSAAYFCASSPPRASRDDTQYFGPGTRLTVL.

V and J are TRBV10-2 and TRBJ1-2; 9 bases fit TRBD1. The germline gives CDR1 WSHSY, CDR2 SAAADI. V trimming: 3 bases; J trimming: 3 bases; junction bases outside the gene matches: 8. This CDR3 has 16 amino acids. The CDR3 nucleotides read TGCGCCAGCAGTGAAGGGACAGGGCCGACCTACTATGGCTACACCTTC. Amino acids: CASSEGTGPTYYGYTF.

The chain combines TRBV14 with TRBJ1-2; no clear D gene. The CDR3 has 14 amino acids. The V gene's germline CDR1 is SGHDN and CDR2 FVKESK. V was clipped by 4 bases and J by 3 bases, with 12 bases between them. In DNA, the CDR3 is TGTGCCAGCAGCCGAGGGTCAAGGCACTATGGCTACACCTTC. Its protein product is CASSRGSRHYGYTF.

This chain connects TRBV10-1 to TRBJ2-3; 7 nucleotides line up with TRBD1. The germline CDR1 and CDR2 sequences are WNHNN and SYGVQD (reference sequence). The CDR3 has 16 amino acids. V gave up 4 bases and J gave up 2 bases; unmatched junction bases: 9. CDR3 bases: TGCGCCAGCAGTGGAGTTGAGGACAGGATCACAGATACGCAGTATTTT. Translation gives CASSGVEDRITDTQYF.

This clone was counted a few times. The chain couples TRBV5-6 to TRBJ1-4; 12 bases are a match to TRBD1. Germline lookup yields CDR1 SGHDT and CDR2 YYEEEE. V lost 3 bases and J lost 8; bases outside the gene matches: 5. The CDR3 contains 15 residues. The CDR3 nucleotides read TGTGCCAGCAGCTGGGGACAGGGGGCAATGGAAAAACTGTTTTTT. This sequence encodes CASSWGQGAMEKLFF.

The chain carries TRBV6-2 or TRBV6-3 and TRBJ1-2; TRBD1 is a possible D gene (6 bases). Trimming removed 7 bases from V and 8 bases from J, with 17 bases in between. Germline V gene data show CDR1 as MNHEY and CDR2 as SVGEGT. This CDR3 comprises 13 residues. CDR3 amino acids: CASTPVGAGGYTF. CDR3 in DNA: TGTGCCAGCACCCCGGTGGGGGCTGGCGGCTACACCTTC.

This chain connects TRBV2 to TRBJ2-2, with unresolved D. From germline, CDR1 is SNHLY and CDR2 FYNNEI. The CDR3 loop spans 14 amino acids. The V end was cut by 2 bases, the J end by 6 bases, with 10 bases between. CDR3 region: CASSEIRGAGELFF. In nucleotides, the CDR3 is TGTGCCAGCAGTGAAATACGAGGCGCCGGGGAGCTGTTTTTT.

The chain joins TRBV7-9 to TRBJ1-5; D remains ambiguous. The CDR3 is 14 residues long. CDR1 and CDR2 from the germline V gene are SEHNR and FQNEAQ (reference sequence). Trimming shortened V by 4 bases and J by 3 bases, and 10 bases separated the two germline ends. CDR3 amino acids: CASSSFGNNQPQHF. CDR3 sequence (DNA): TGTGCCAGCAGCTCCTTTGGGAACAATCAGCCCCAGCATTTT.